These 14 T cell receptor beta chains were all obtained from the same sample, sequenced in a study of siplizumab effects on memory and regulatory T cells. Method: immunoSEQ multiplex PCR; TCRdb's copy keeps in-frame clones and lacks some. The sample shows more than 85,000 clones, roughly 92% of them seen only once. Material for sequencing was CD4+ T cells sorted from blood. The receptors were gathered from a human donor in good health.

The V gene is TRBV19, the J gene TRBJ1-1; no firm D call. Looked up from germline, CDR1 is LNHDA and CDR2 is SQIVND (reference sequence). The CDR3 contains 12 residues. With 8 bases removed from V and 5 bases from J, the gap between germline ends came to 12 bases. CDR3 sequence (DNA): TGTGCCAGTGCCGACCCCGGGACTGAAGCTTTCTTT. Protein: CASADPGTEAFF.

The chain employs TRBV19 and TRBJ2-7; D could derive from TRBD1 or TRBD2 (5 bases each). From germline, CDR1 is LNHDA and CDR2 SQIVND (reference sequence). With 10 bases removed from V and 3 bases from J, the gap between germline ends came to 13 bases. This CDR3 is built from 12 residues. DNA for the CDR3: TGTGCCACCTCGGGGCAGCTCTACGAGCAGTACTTC. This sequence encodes CATSGQLYEQYF.

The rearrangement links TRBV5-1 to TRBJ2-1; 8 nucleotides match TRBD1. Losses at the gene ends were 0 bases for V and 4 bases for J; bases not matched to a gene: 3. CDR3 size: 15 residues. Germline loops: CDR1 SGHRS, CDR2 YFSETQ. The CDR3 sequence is CASSLEQGDYNEQFF. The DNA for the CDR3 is TGCGCCAGCAGCTTGGAACAGGGGGATTACAATGAGCAGTTCTTC. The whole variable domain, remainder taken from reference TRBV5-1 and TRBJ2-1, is KAGVTQTPRYLIKTRGQQVTLSCSPISGHRSVSWYQQTPGQGLQFLFEYFSETQRNKGNFPGRFSGRQFSNSRSEMNVSTLELGDSALYLCASSLEQGDYNEQFFGPGTRLTVL.

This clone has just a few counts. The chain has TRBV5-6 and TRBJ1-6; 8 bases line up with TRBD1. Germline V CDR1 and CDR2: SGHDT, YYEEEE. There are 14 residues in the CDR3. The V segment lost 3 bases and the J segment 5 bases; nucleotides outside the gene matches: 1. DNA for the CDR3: TGTGCCAGCAGCTGGGGACAGGATAATTCACCCCTCCACTTT. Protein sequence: CASSWGQDNSPLHF. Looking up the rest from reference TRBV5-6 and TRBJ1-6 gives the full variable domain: DAGVTQSPTHLIKTRGQQVTLRCSPKSGHDTVSWYQQALGQGPQFIFQYYEEEERQRGNFPDRFSGHQFPNYSSELNVNALLLGDSALYLCASSWGQDNSPLHFGNGTRLTVT.

The CDR3 loop is CASSRTGGNIQYF. CDR3 DNA sequence: TGTGCCAGCAGCCGGACAGGGGGCAACATTCAGTACTTC. The V gene is TRBV11-3, the J gene TRBJ2-4; 11 positions agree with TRBD1. CDR1 and CDR2 from the germline V gene are SGHNT and YENEEA. Trimming cost V 5 bases and J 7 bases; bases outside gene matches: 1. The CDR3 covers 13 residues. Using reference TRBV11-3 and TRBJ2-4 for the parts outside the CDR3, the full variable domain is EAGVVQSPRYKIIEKKQPVAFWCNPISGHNTLYWYLQNLGQGPELLIRYENEEAVDDSQLPKDRFSAERLKGVDSTLKIQPAELGDSAVYLCASSRTGGNIQYFGAGTRLSVL.

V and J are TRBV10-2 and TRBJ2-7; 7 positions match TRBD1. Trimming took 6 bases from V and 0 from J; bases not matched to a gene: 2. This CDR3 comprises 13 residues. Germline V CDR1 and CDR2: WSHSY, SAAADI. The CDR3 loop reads CASRGQSSYEQYF. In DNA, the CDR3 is TGCGCCAGCAGGGGACAGAGCTCCTACGAGCAGTACTTC.

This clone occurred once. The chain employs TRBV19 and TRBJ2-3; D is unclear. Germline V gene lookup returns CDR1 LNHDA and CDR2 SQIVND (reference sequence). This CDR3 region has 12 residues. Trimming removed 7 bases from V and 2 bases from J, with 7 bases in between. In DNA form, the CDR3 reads TGTGCCAGTAATAGCAACACAGATACGCAGTATTTT. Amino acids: CASNSNTDTQYF.

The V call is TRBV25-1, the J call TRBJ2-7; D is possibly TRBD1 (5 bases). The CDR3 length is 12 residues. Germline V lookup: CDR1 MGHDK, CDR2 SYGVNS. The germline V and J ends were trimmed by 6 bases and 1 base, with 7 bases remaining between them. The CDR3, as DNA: TGTGCCAGCAGCGCAGGGTCCTACGAGCAGTACTTC. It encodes CASSAGSYEQYF.

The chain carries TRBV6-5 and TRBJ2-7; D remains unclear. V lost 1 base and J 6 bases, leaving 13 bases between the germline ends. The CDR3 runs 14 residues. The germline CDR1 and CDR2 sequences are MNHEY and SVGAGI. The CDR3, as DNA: TGTGCCAGCAGTTACTTCCTGGGGTTTGGCGAGCAGTACTTC. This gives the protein CASSYFLGFGEQYF.

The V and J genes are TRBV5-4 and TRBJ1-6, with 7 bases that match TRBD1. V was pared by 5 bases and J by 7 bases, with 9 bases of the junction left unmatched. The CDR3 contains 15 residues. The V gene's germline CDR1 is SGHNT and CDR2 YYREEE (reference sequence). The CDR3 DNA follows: TGTGCCAGCAGGAGAGAGGGGGCGGTGAATTCACCCCTCCACTTT. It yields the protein CASRREGAVNSPLHF.

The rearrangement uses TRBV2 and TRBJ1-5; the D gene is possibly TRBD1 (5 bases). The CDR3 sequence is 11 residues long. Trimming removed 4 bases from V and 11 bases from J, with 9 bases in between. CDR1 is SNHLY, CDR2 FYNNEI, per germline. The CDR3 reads CASSADRTQHF. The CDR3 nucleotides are TGTGCCAGCAGTGCCGACAGAACCCAGCATTTT.

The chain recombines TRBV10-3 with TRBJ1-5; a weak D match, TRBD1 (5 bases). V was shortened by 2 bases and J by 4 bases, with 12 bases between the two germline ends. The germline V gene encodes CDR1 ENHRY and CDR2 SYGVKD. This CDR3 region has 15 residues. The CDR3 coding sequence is TGTGCCATCAGTGAGACGGCAGGGTTAAATCAGCCCCAGCATTTT. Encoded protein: CAISETAGLNQPQHF.

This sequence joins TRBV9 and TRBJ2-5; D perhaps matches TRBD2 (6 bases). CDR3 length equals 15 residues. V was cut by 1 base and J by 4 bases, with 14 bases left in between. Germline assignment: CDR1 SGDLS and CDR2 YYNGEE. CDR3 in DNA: TGTGCCAGCAGCGTATCGGCGGGATGGAGAGAGACCCAGTACTTC. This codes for CASSVSAGWRETQYF.

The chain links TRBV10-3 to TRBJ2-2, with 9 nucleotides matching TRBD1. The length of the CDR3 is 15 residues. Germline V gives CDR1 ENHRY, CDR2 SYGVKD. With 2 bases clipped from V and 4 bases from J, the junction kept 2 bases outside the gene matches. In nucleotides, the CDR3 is TGTGCCATCAGTGAGGGACAGGGGAGCACCGGGGAGCTGTTTTTT. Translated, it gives CAISEGQGSTGELFF.